Listed below are T cell receptor beta chains from one sample, sequenced in a study of somatic mutations in cytotoxic T cells in rheumatoid arthritis. Profiled with immunoSEQ multiplex PCR; TCRdb holds only in-frame clones, not every one. This table has 9,500 to 15,000 clones, 83% appearing once. Sequencing was performed on CD8+ T cells sorted from blood. These receptor sequences come from a woman in her sixties in good health. The CDR3 runs from the conserved cysteine through the conserved F or W. The D gene is left open where the match is weak. The size of a clone is reported for some rows only, either as once, few or many, or as a class for expanded clones.

j_gene: TRBJ2-5
v_gene: TRBV18
d_gene: NA
abundance: NA
CDR3aa: CASSPTRGETQYF
CDR3nt: TGTGCCAGCTCACCGACCAGAGGAGAGACCCAGTACTTC

j_gene: TRBJ2-5
v_gene: TRBV5-6
d_gene: NA
abundance: NA
CDR3aa: CASSLVAGETQYF
CDR3nt: TGTGCCAGCAGCTTGGTAGCTGGCGAGACCCAGTACTTC

j_gene: TRBJ1-5
v_gene: TRBV28
d_gene: TRBD1
abundance: NA
CDR3aa: CASAEDRGPNQPQHF
CDR3nt: TGTGCCAGCGCCGAGGACAGGGGTCCCAATCAGCCCCAGCATTTT

j_gene: TRBJ2-1
v_gene: TRBV27
d_gene: TRBD2
abundance: NA
CDR3aa: CASSLAAGGSGEQFF
CDR3nt: TGTGCCAGCAGTTTAGCAGCGGGGGGGTCGGGTGAGCAGTTCTTC

j_gene: TRBJ2-5
v_gene: TRBV18
d_gene: NA
abundance: NA
CDR3aa: CASSPEDTPQETQYF
CDR3nt: TGTGCCAGCTCACCAGAGGACACTCCCCAAGAGACCCAGTACTTC

j_gene: TRBJ2-5
v_gene: TRBV2
d_gene: NA
abundance: once
CDR3aa: CASSAMDTQETQYF
CDR3nt: TGTGCCAGCAGTGCTATGGACACTCAAGAGACCCAGTACTTC

j_gene: TRBJ2-5
v_gene: TRBV9
d_gene: TRBD1
abundance: NA
CDR3aa: CASSVDDRGETQYF
CDR3nt: TGTGCCAGCAGCGTAGACGACAGGGGAGAGACCCAGTACTTC

j_gene: TRBJ2-1
v_gene: TRBV9
d_gene: NA
abundance: NA
CDR3aa: CASSVAGVRDNEQFF
CDR3nt: TGTGCCAGCAGCGTAGCTGGAGTCAGAGACAATGAGCAGTTCTTC

j_gene: TRBJ2-7
v_gene: TRBV18
d_gene: TRBD1
abundance: NA
CDR3aa: CASSSGQSSYEQYF
CDR3nt: TGTGCCAGCTCATCGGGACAGAGCTCCTACGAGCAGTACTTC

j_gene: TRBJ2-1
v_gene: TRBV9
d_gene: TRBD2
abundance: NA
CDR3aa: CASSVGGLAGDEQFF
CDR3nt: TGTGCCAGCAGCGTGGGCGGACTAGCGGGCGATGAGCAGTTCTTC

j_gene: TRBJ1-4
v_gene: TRBV6-1
d_gene: NA
abundance: NA
CDR3aa: CASTYVEGWNEKLFF
CDR3nt: TGTGCCAGCACCTATGTGGAGGGGTGGAATGAAAAACTGTTTTTT

j_gene: TRBJ2-5
v_gene: TRBV10-1
d_gene: TRBD1
abundance: NA
CDR3aa: CARPIWDRERETQYF
CDR3nt: TGCGCCAGACCTATTTGGGACAGGGAGCGAGAGACCCAGTACTTC

j_gene: TRBJ2-1
v_gene: TRBV2
d_gene: TRBD1
abundance: NA
CDR3aa: CASQSIQGGNEQFF
CDR3nt: TGTGCCAGCCAATCAATACAGGGGGGCAATGAGCAGTTCTTC

j_gene: TRBJ2-3
v_gene: TRBV27
d_gene: TRBD2
abundance: once
CDR3aa: CATHLGGSDTQYF
CDR3nt: TGTGCCACCCACTTGGGGGGGAGCGATACGCAGTATTTT

j_gene: TRBJ2-1
v_gene: TRBV28
d_gene: TRBD2
abundance: NA
CDR3aa: CASSLGSGGYNEQFF
CDR3nt: TGTGCCAGCAGTTTGGGTAGCGGGGGGTATAATGAGCAGTTCTTC

j_gene: TRBJ2-1
v_gene: TRBV19
d_gene: TRBD2
abundance: NA
CDR3aa: CASSPPNAGVQQFF
CDR3nt: TGTGCCAGTAGCCCTCCTAACGCGGGGGTGCAACAGTTCTTC

j_gene: TRBJ2-3
v_gene: TRBV7-9
d_gene: TRBD2
abundance: NA
CDR3aa: CASSFPSGGGFTDTQYF
CDR3nt: TGTGCCAGCAGCTTCCCTAGCGGGGGTGGGTTCACAGATACGCAGTATTTT

j_gene: TRBJ2-4
v_gene: TRBV14
d_gene: NA
abundance: NA
CDR3aa: CASSQDRSQNIQYF
CDR3nt: TGTGCCAGCAGCCAAGACAGGTCACAAAACATTCAGTACTTC

j_gene: TRBJ2-4
v_gene: TRBV7-8
d_gene: TRBD1
abundance: once
CDR3aa: CASSVTGGADIQYF
CDR3nt: TGTGCCAGCAGCGTGACAGGGGGCGCGGACATTCAGTACTTC

j_gene: TRBJ1-4
v_gene: TRBV15
d_gene: NA
abundance: NA
CDR3aa: CATSAHRAEREKLFF
CDR3nt: TGTGCCACCAGCGCCCACAGGGCCGAGCGGGAAAAACTGTTTTTT

j_gene: TRBJ2-3
v_gene: TRBV25-1
d_gene: NA
abundance: NA
CDR3aa: CASSFLTDTQYF
CDR3nt: TGTGCCAGCAGTTTTCTAACAGATACGCAGTATTTT

j_gene: TRBJ2-3
v_gene: TRBV2
d_gene: TRBD1
abundance: NA
CDR3aa: CASSEALGQGITDTQYF
CDR3nt: TGTGCCAGCAGTGAAGCCCTGGGACAGGGGATCACAGATACGCAGTATTTT

j_gene: TRBJ2-1
v_gene: TRBV25-1
d_gene: NA
abundance: NA
CDR3aa: CASSDSQGPYGEQFF
CDR3nt: TGTGCCAGCAGTGATTCCCAGGGGCCATACGGTGAGCAGTTCTTC

j_gene: TRBJ1-5
v_gene: TRBV27
d_gene: NA
abundance: NA
CDR3aa: CASSPSGSNQPQHF
CDR3nt: TGTGCCAGCAGTCCCTCAGGGTCCAATCAGCCCCAGCATTTT

j_gene: TRBJ2-7
v_gene: TRBV25-1
d_gene: NA
abundance: few
CDR3aa: CASSLNSYEQYF
CDR3nt: TGTGCCAGCAGTTTAAACAGCTACGAGCAGTACTTC

j_gene: TRBJ1-3
v_gene: TRBV13
d_gene: TRBD1
abundance: NA
CDR3aa: CASSSGQGPGNTIYF
CDR3nt: TGTGCCAGCAGCTCTGGACAGGGCCCTGGAAACACCATATATTTT

j_gene: TRBJ2-5
v_gene: TRBV29-1
d_gene: NA
abundance: NA
CDR3aa: CSVGGGGAQPQETQYF
CDR3nt: TGCAGCGTCGGCGGAGGCGGAGCCCAACCTCAAGAGACCCAGTACTTC

j_gene: TRBJ1-4
v_gene: TRBV2
d_gene: TRBD1
abundance: few
CDR3aa: CAGSGTGWATNEKLFF
CDR3nt: TGTGCCGGCTCCGGGACAGGGTGGGCAACTAATGAAAAACTGTTTTTT

j_gene: TRBJ1-3
v_gene: TRBV5-6
d_gene: NA
abundance: NA
CDR3aa: CASSQYSTGFVGNTIYF
CDR3nt: TGTGCCAGCAGCCAGTATTCGACAGGATTTGTAGGAAACACCATATATTTT

j_gene: TRBJ2-2
v_gene: TRBV29-1
d_gene: NA
abundance: NA
CDR3aa: CSYKQGRNAGELFF
CDR3nt: TGCAGCTACAAACAGGGCCGGAACGCCGGGGAGCTGTTTTTT

j_gene: TRBJ2-2
v_gene: TRBV2
d_gene: NA
abundance: medium-sized
CDR3aa: CASSEFQGSNGELFF
CDR3nt: TGTGCCAGCAGTGAATTCCAGGGCTCTAACGGGGAGCTGTTTTTT

j_gene: TRBJ1-2
v_gene: TRBV29-1
d_gene: TRBD1
abundance: NA
CDR3aa: CSVEGGTGVGYTF
CDR3nt: TGCAGCGTTGAAGGGGGAACAGGGGTTGGCTACACCTTC

j_gene: TRBJ2-2
v_gene: TRBV7-9
d_gene: TRBD2
abundance: NA
CDR3aa: CASGTSVAGELFF
CDR3nt: TGTGCCAGCGGAACTAGCGTCGCCGGGGAGCTGTTTTTT

j_gene: TRBJ1-6
v_gene: TRBV7-9
d_gene: NA
abundance: NA
CDR3aa: CASSLGGGGYNSPLHF
CDR3nt: TGTGCCAGCAGCTTGGGAGGGGGGGGCTATAATTCACCCCTCCACTTT

j_gene: TRBJ1-2
v_gene: TRBV13
d_gene: TRBD1
abundance: NA
CDR3aa: CASSHWTGADYGYTF
CDR3nt: TGTGCCAGCAGCCACTGGACAGGGGCGGACTATGGCTACACCTTC

j_gene: TRBJ1-5
v_gene: TRBV7-8
d_gene: NA
abundance: NA
CDR3aa: CASSVNEGNQPQHF
CDR3nt: TGTGCCAGCAGCGTAAACGAGGGCAATCAGCCCCAGCATTTT

j_gene: TRBJ2-7
v_gene: TRBV9
d_gene: TRBD1
abundance: NA
CDR3aa: CASSVTGTGGNEQYF
CDR3nt: TGTGCCAGCAGCGTGACCGGGACAGGGGGCAACGAGCAGTACTTC

j_gene: TRBJ2-5
v_gene: TRBV30
d_gene: TRBD2
abundance: NA
CDR3aa: CAWSSGADQETQYF
CDR3nt: TGTGCCTGGAGCAGCGGGGCAGACCAAGAGACCCAGTACTTC